This T cell receptor beta chain was recorded in a study of beta chain features in type 1 diabetes. The CDR3 sequence is 15 residues long. Germline CDR1 reads MDHEN; CDR2 reads SYDVKM. V lost 4 bases and J 4 bases, leaving 14 bases between the germline ends. Expressed TCRB transcripts were sequenced because the isolated RNA had all been reverse transcribed beforehand. Generated by immunoSEQ multiplex PCR, the TCRdb table keeps only in-frame clones and is missing some. This table has some 330,000 clones, more than 9.5% appearing once. The chain recombines TRBV28 with TRBJ2-1; D is perhaps TRBD2 (6 bases). Sequenced input: naive CD4+ T cells from blood. This TCR came from a woman aged 25-40 years in good health. DNA of the CDR3: TGTGCCAGCAGTTCCCCGGGGGTCTCGTACAATGAGCAGTTCTTC. Translated: CASSSPGVSYNEQFF.